This is a list of T cell receptor beta chains from one sample in a study of follicular helper T cells after annual influenza vaccination. Some clones are missing from TCRdb's copy, which holds only in-frame ones; the method was immunoSEQ multiplex PCR. In the table there are under 9,500 clones, about 83% of which are singletons. Source: CXCR5+ CD38- circulating T follicular helper cells from blood, taken 7 days after influenza vaccination. Source of these receptors: an adult who received the influenza vaccine. Both conserved end residues are part of each CDR3. The D gene is left open where the match is weak. Some rows mark clone size as missing; the rest say once, few, many or name a class of expanded clone.

TRBJ2-1 | - | TRBV10-3 | TRBD2 | CAISAETSRNNEQFF | TGTGCCATCAGTGCGGAGACTAGCAGAAACAATGAGCAGTTCTTC
TRBJ2-5 | - | TRBV5-1 | - | CASSLLAEVGETQYF | TGCGCCAGCAGCTTGCTCGCGGAGGTAGGAGAGACCCAGTACTTC
TRBJ2-1 | - | TRBV15 | - | CATSRDRQDEQFF | TGTGCCACCAGCAGAGATAGACAGGATGAGCAGTTCTTC
TRBJ2-2 | - | TRBV7-3 | TRBD1 | CASSTMTGGTGELFF | TGTGCCAGCAGCACCATGACAGGGGGCACCGGGGAGCTGTTTTTT
TRBJ2-5 | once | TRBV7-2 | TRBD1 | CASSQQGGETQYF | TGTGCCAGCAGCCAACAGGGGGGAGAGACCCAGTACTTC
TRBJ2-7 | - | TRBV7-2 | TRBD2 | CASSPTAAGASYEQYF | TGTGCCAGCAGCCCCACCGCGGCGGGAGCTTCCTACGAGCAGTACTTC
TRBJ2-5 | - | TRBV29-1 | - | CSAVPNQETQYF | TGCAGCGCCGTCCCAAACCAAGAGACCCAGTACTTC
TRBJ2-3 | - | TRBV2 | - | CASSEGLPPGDTQYF | TGTGCCAGCAGTGAGGGGTTACCCCCGGGGGATACGCAGTATTTT
TRBJ2-1 | - | TRBV30 | TRBD2 | CAWSGPLAGAINEQFF | TGTGCCTGGAGTGGCCCACTAGCGGGAGCGATAAATGAGCAGTTCTTC
TRBJ1-3 | - | TRBV11-2 | - | CASSFKSPGNTIYF | TGTGCCAGCAGCTTTAAGAGTCCTGGAAACACCATATATTTT
TRBJ2-1 | - | TRBV29-1 | - | CSVEVSGSSYNEQFF | TGCAGCGTTGAAGTAAGCGGCAGCTCCTACAATGAGCAGTTCTTC
TRBJ2-1 | - | TRBV19 | TRBD2 | CASSIDQTSGRVEQFF | TGTGCCAGTAGTATAGACCAGACTAGCGGGAGGGTTGAGCAGTTCTTC
TRBJ1-5 | few | TRBV6-5 | - | CASVADNQPQHF | TGTGCCAGCGTGGCAGATAATCAGCCCCAGCATTTT
TRBJ2-5 | - | TRBV5-4 | TRBD2 | CASSLGLAVQETQYF | TGTGCCAGCAGCTTGGGACTAGCGGTACAAGAGACCCAGTACTTC
TRBJ1-5 | - | TRBV19 | TRBD1 | CASSITGGGQPQHF | TGTGCCAGTAGTATTACAGGGGGGGGACAGCCCCAGCATTTT
TRBJ1-4 | - | TRBV6-6 | TRBD1 | CASEGAGANEKLFF | TGTGCCAGCGAGGGGGCTGGGGCTAATGAAAAACTGTTTTTT
TRBJ1-1 | - | TRBV15 | - | CATSRDTDTEAFF | TGTGCCACCAGCAGGGATACGGACACTGAAGCTTTCTTT
TRBJ1-1 | few | TRBV7-9 | TRBD1 | CASSRGQEMNTEAFF | TGTGCCAGCAGTCGCGGACAGGAGATGAACACTGAAGCTTTCTTT
TRBJ2-5 | - | TRBV5-1 | - | CASSPRVQETQYF | TGCGCCAGCAGCCCCAGGGTCCAAGAGACCCAGTACTTC
TRBJ1-4 | - | TRBV6-6 | - | CASSQGNEKLFF | TGTGCCAGCAGCCAAGGAAATGAAAAACTGTTTTTT
TRBJ2-1 | - | TRBV6-6 | TRBD2 | CASRPSGYNEQFF | TGTGCCAGCAGACCTAGCGGTTACAATGAGCAGTTCTTC
TRBJ1-4 | - | TRBV7-2 | - | CASSLGINPGTVEKLFF | TGTGCCAGCAGCTTAGGGATCAACCCCGGGACGGTCGAAAAACTGTTTTTT